This T cell receptor (beta chain) is from a study of Tregs in tolerant kidney transplant recipients. Repertoires were generated with immunoSEQ multiplex PCR, while TCRdb's copy carries only in-frame clones and drops some. The sample totals more than 45,000 clones. Thawed PBMCs were FACS-sorted into unstimulated CD4+CD25+CD127- regulatory T cells, CD4+CD25- non-regulatory cells, CD4 and CD8 cells. As concerns this clone: Its antigen is as yet unknown. The read terminates 3 residues ahead of where the CDR3 ends, so the germline J gene completes it.

Study findings and constraints: In tolerant patients, donor-specific Tregs outgrew total Tregs, suggesting antigen-driven expansion. Some patients' samples used different primers over time, so nucleotide sequences weren't comparable.

The V gene lost 1 base and the J gene lost 1 base, with 6 bases spanning the gap. The CDR3 runs to 13 residues. Germline CDR1 reads SQVTM; CDR2 reads ANQGSEA. This chain joins TRBV29-1 and TRBJ2-3, with a tentative D call TRBD1 (5 bases). This receptor was identified in a human donor who received a combined kidney and bone marrow transplant. The sequenced sample was CD4+ T cells from blood, obtained before the transplant. CDR3 amino acids: CSVEVGGTDTQYF. The sequenced CDR3 bases are TGCAGCGTTGAAGTAGGGGGCACAGATACG.